The 24 T cell receptor beta chains listed next were all sequenced from one sample in a study of HIV-infected children after antiretroviral therapy interruption (dated by TCRdb to between 2018 and 2021). According to the study, the label for this sample's treatment or condition signals: PENTA 11 planned treatment interruption arm or continuous ART arm. To prepare the library, 3' RACE was applied. The sequencer was an Illumina MiSeq. To correct PCR amplification bias, TCR libraries were generated from RNA with a 3' RACE protocol that used unique molecular identifiers. In TCRdb, the public reads were trimmed at Q25 with fastp and aligned with MiXCR, with productive beta chains retained. Merged by CDR3 protein, the rows form single entries marked with the most common genes and DNA. Recorded for this sample are fewer than 20,000 distinct CDR3 sequences; 3.4% of them occurred a single time. About 4.8% of the sample is in the top ten clones.

This material consisted of CD45RA+ CD4+ T cells from PBMCs, taken from a donor given antiretroviral therapy, either interrupted or continuous. Per the publication, the cell subset or site label means: naive CD4+ CD45RA+ CD45RO- T cells. These receptors originate from a child between 2 and 17 years old with HIV.

This clonotype was observed a few times. This chain links TRBV20-1 with TRBJ2-1; tentatively, D is TRBD2 (5 bases). Germline V gene sequence: CDR1 DFQATT, CDR2 SNEGSKA (reference sequence). V gave up 4 bases and J gave up 0 bases, with 13 bases separating them. CDR3 length: 15 amino acids. CDR3: CSAIDPGSSYNEQFF. The CDR3 nucleotides read TGCAGTGCTATCGATCCGGGGAGCTCCTACAATGAGCAGTTCTTC.

This clonotype was counted ten times or more. The chain is built from TRBV28 and TRBJ1-1; unclear D gene. CDR3 length: 11 residues. The V and J ends lost 6 bases and 3 bases respectively, with 5 bases between them. Germline V gives CDR1 MDHEN, CDR2 SYDVKM. The CDR3 reads CASSTHTEAFF. CDR3 DNA sequence: TGTGCCAGCAGCACCCACACTGAAGCTTTCTTT.

This clonotype has a count of ten or more. V usage is TRBV2 and J usage is TRBJ1-5; TRBD1 agrees at 9 bases. Germline CDR1 reads SNHLY; CDR2 reads FYNNEI. The trim removed 6 bases at V and 6 bases at J, leaving 12 bases unmatched. The CDR3 totals 16 residues. For the CDR3, the DNA is TGTGCCAGCAGGAAAATAACAGGGGGCAGGGTTCAGCCCCAGCATTTT. This sequence encodes CASRKITGGRVQPQHF.

This clonotype was recorded at least ten times. The chain couples TRBV6-6 to TRBJ1-2, with 7 positions matching TRBD1. The CDR3 contains 13 residues. Germline V lookup: CDR1 MNHNY, CDR2 SVGAGI (reference sequence). V lost 6 bases to trimming and J lost 2 bases; unmatched junction nucleotides: 3. The CDR3 spells CASSMDRNYGYTF. The CDR3 nucleotides read TGTGCCAGCAGCATGGACAGGAACTATGGCTACACCTTC.

This clonotype has at least ten counts. The chain has TRBV12-3 or TRBV12-4 and TRBJ1-6; perhaps TRBD1 as D (5 bases). The CDR3 length is 15 residues. V lost 5 bases and J 5 bases, leaving 13 bases between the germline ends. CDR3: CASSPTRGHNSPLHF. The CDR3 nucleotides are TGTGCCAGCAGTCCTACAAGGGGCCATAATTCACCCCTCCACTTT.

At least ten counts were recorded for this clonotype. CDR3 protein: CASNGQEETEAFF. The DNA for the CDR3 is TGTGCCAGCAATGGACAGGAGGAGACTGAAGCTTTCTTT. This rearrangement joins TRBV2 to TRBJ1-1, with 7 bases that match TRBD1. The germline CDR1 and CDR2 sequences are SNHLY and FYNNEI. The CDR3 spans 13 residues. Trimming cost V 7 bases and J 5 bases; bases outside gene matches: 7.

This clonotype was seen ten or more times. The rearrangement joins TRBV20-1 to TRBJ1-4, with a tentative D call TRBD1 (6 bases). Germline V CDR1 and CDR2: DFQATT, SNEGSKA (reference sequence). CDR3 length equals 14 residues. V lost 7 bases and J 6 bases, leaving 18 bases between the germline ends. The CDR3 is CSVPDIGGHEKLFF. CDR3 bases: TGCAGTGTTCCAGACATCGGGGGGCATGAAAAACTGTTTTTT.

In this sample, this clonotype is medium-sized. V gene TRBV7-9 combines with J gene TRBJ1-5; 8 positions match TRBD1. V dropped 6 bases and J dropped 2; count of bases not matched to a gene: 3. The CDR3 has 14 amino acids. The germline CDR1 and CDR2 sequences are SEHNR and FQNEAQ (reference sequence). The CDR3 DNA reads as TGTGCCAGCAGAAAGACAGGGGGCAATCAGCCCCAGCATTTT. Translated: CASRKTGGNQPQHF.

This clonotype appeared many times. This chain connects TRBV6-1 to TRBJ1-1; D is undetermined. The V end was cut by 3 bases, the J end by 2 bases, with 10 bases between. The CDR3 loop spans 14 amino acids. CDR1 and CDR2 (germline): MNHNS, SASEGT. CDR3 nucleotide sequence: TGTGCCAGCAGTGATACTACACGAAACACTGAAGCTTTCTTT. Its protein product is CASSDTTRNTEAFF.

The V gene is TRBV27, the J gene TRBJ2-5; a weak D match, TRBD1 (5 bases). The CDR3 sequence is 15 residues long. Germline V CDR1 and CDR2: MNHEY, SMNVEV (reference sequence). V shed 6 bases and J shed 2 bases, with 16 bases lying between them. The CDR3 nucleotides read TGTGCCAGCAGATCCCTTGGGGCGCGGCAAGAGACCCAGTACTTC. This translates into CASRSLGARQETQYF.

This clonotype was observed many times. Compared with germline, one end of the junction differs, possibly owing to a read error. The J gene is TRBJ1-5, the V gene TRBV30, with TRBD1 as a possible D gene (5 bases). The CDR3 spans 14 residues. Germline V lookup: CDR1 GTSNPN, CDR2 SVGIG (reference sequence). The CDR3: CAWSLEDNNQAPLF. CDR3 nucleotides: TGTGCCTGGAGTCTCGAGGACAACAACCAGGCTCCGCTTTTT.

Ten or more counts support this clonotype. A junction end diverges from the germline sequence, so it may reflect a read error. The chain joins TRBV29-1 to TRBJ2-7; TRBD1 or TRBD2 may be the D gene (6 bases each). The germline gives CDR1 SQVTM, CDR2 ANQGSEA. This CDR3 is built from 13 residues. In DNA, the CDR3 is TGTGGTGCTAGGGGGGCGAGTCAAAACACCTTGTACTTT. This sequence encodes CGARGASQNTLYF.

This clonotype rates as medium-sized. The genes are TRBV20-1 and TRBJ2-7; the match to TRBD1 covers 7 bases. Trimming took 5 bases from V and 3 from J; bases not matched to a gene: 22. Per germline, CDR1 DFQATT and CDR2 SNEGSKA (reference sequence). CDR3 length equals 18 residues. The CDR3 sequence: CSAPRGKKTGTVYYEQYF. Written as DNA, the CDR3 is TGCAGTGCTCCTAGAGGGAAAAAAACCGGGACAGTTTACTACGAGCAGTACTTC.

The V gene is TRBV20-1, the J gene TRBJ2-2, with D unclear. Germline CDR1 and CDR2: DFQATT and SNEGSKA (reference sequence). V was cut by 0 bases and J by 0 bases, with 5 bases left in between. The CDR3 totals 14 residues. The CDR3 region has the DNA TGCAGTGCTAGAGATCTGACGAACACCGGGGAGCTGTTTTTT. It codes for CSARDLTNTGELFF.

There are many counts of this clonotype. The rearrangement links TRBV20-1 to TRBJ2-7; D not resolved. Germline-derived CDR1 and CDR2 are DFQATT and SNEGSKA (reference sequence). Trimming removed 0 bases from V and 1 base from J, with 13 bases in between. This CDR3 region has 15 residues. Written as DNA, the CDR3 is TGCAGTGCTAGAGATCCCCGGACGGCATCCTACGAGCAGTACTTC. This encodes CSARDPRTASYEQYF.

This clonotype was seen at least ten times. The genes are TRBV18 and TRBJ1-2; the D gene is possibly TRBD1 (5 bases). CDR3 size: 16 residues. The V gene's germline CDR1 is KGHSH and CDR2 LQKENI. The ends were cut back, 6 bases at V and 4 bases at J, with 21 bases in the middle. The CDR3 DNA follows: TGTGCCAGCTCGCTCCTAAGCGCAGGGATTTCCTATGGCTACACCTTC. It specifies CASSLLSAGISYGYTF.

Many counts were recorded for this clonotype. The chain combines TRBV12-3 or TRBV12-4 with TRBJ2-1, with a tentative D call TRBD2 (6 bases). V lost 4 bases to trimming and J lost 2 bases, with 18 bases between them. The CDR3 runs to 17 residues. The CDR3 spells CASSSGTLTTPYNEQFF. CDR3 nucleotide sequence: TGTGCCAGCAGTTCAGGGACTCTCACCACACCCTACAATGAGCAGTTCTTC.

By share, this clonotype counts as medium-sized. The chain has TRBV6-6 and TRBJ1-1, with D tentatively TRBD1 (6 bases). This CDR3 has 13 residues. Per germline, CDR1 MNHNY and CDR2 SVGAGI (reference sequence). V was trimmed by 6 bases and J by 14 bases, leaving 22 bases between them. CDR3 amino acids: CASRGTTNTEVFF. The CDR3 region has the DNA TGTGCCAGCAGGGGGACAACAAACACAGAAGTCTTCTTT.

Ten or more counts support this clonotype. The V call is TRBV19, the J call TRBJ1-6; D not resolved. The CDR3 contains 14 residues. V lost 4 bases and J lost 10, with 14 bases in between. CDR1 and CDR2 (germline): LNHDA, SQIVND (reference sequence). The CDR3 region has the DNA TGTGCCAGTAGTACCACCCTCATCGGATCACCCCTCCACTTT. Translation gives CASSTTLIGSPLHF.

This clonotype is termed medium-sized (0.01 to 0.1%). The chain is built from TRBV6-1 and TRBJ1-1, with D possibly matching TRBD1 (5 bases). Germline lookup yields CDR1 MNHNS and CDR2 SASEGT. The CDR3 is 13 amino acids. V lost 2 bases and J lost 10, with 14 bases in between. CDR3: CASSERATQGAFF. CDR3 in DNA: TGTGCCAGCAGTGAAAGGGCCACGCAGGGAGCTTTCTTT.

This clonotype was seen at least ten times. J is TRBJ1-2 and V is TRBV5-6; 7 bases align to TRBD1. The ends lost 1 base at V and 10 bases at J; junction bases unmatched: 7. Germline V gene lookup returns CDR1 SGHDT and CDR2 YYEEEE. The CDR3 totals 13 residues. The CDR3 DNA sequence: TGTGCCAGCAGCTTGAACAGGGGAATCGACTACACCTTC. Translation gives CASSLNRGIDYTF.

This clonotype showed up many times. Sequence at one end of the junction differs from germline and may be a read error. The J gene is TRBJ1-5, the V gene TRBV12-3 or TRBV12-4; D might be TRBD1 (6 bases). The CDR3 is 15 residues long. DNA of the CDR3: TGTGCCAGAAGTTTACAGGGACCGGGCAATCAGCCCCAGCATTTT. This sequence encodes CARSLQGPGNQPQHF.

Many counts were recorded for this clonotype. This rearrangement joins TRBV6-5 to TRBJ2-7; D ambiguous. This CDR3 region has 15 residues. V shed 0 bases and J shed 1 base, with 10 bases lying between them. Germline V gene data show CDR1 as MNHEY and CDR2 as SVGAGI. As DNA, the CDR3 is TGTGCCAGCAGTTACTCAGGGTCAGATTCCTACGAGCAGTACTTC. Its translation: CASSYSGSDSYEQYF.

This clonotype was counted ten times or more. The chain is built from TRBV12-3 or TRBV12-4 and TRBJ2-1; TRBD2 agrees at 14 bases. The J segment lost 9 bases and the V segment lost 6 bases, leaving 10 bases of the junction unmatched. The CDR3 is 16 amino acids. The DNA of the CDR3 is TGTGCCAGCAGACGCGGACTAGCGGGGGGCCATACTGAGCAGTTCTTC. Translating it yields CASRRGLAGGHTEQFF.